The 20 T cell receptor beta chains below come from one sample, sequenced in a study of post-analysis software for immune sequencing data. Study-wide results and caveats: Elevated frequency relative to controls characterized several TRBV segments in patients, TRBV5-6, TRBV5-1 and TRBV20-1 among them.

Antigen specificity for these receptors is unknown. Unique molecular identifiers were carried by the TCR beta cDNA libraries. TCRdb reanalysed the PCR reads using MiXCR and keeps one entry per CDR3 protein. The top ten hold around 4.5% of the sample, which has 740,000 or so distinct CDR3 sequences, about 53% seen once. Sequenced: blood. The receptor set was obtained from a girl aged 5 to 17 with multiple sclerosis.

A few counts support this clonotype. The chain recombines TRBV29-1 with TRBJ1-2, with 9 bases aligning to TRBD1. The V and J ends lost 3 bases and 7 bases, in that order; junction bases with no gene match: 6. Germline loops: CDR1 SQVTM, CDR2 ANQGSEA. The CDR3 runs to 13 residues. As DNA, the CDR3 is TGCAGCGTTGATACAGGGGGCGTAGGTGGCTACACCTTC. Protein: CSVDTGGVGGYTF.

This clonotype was seen a few times. The rearrangement links TRBV7-9 to TRBJ2-2; D might be TRBD1 (5 bases). Per germline, CDR1 SEHNR and CDR2 FQNEAQ (reference sequence). This CDR3 is built from 15 residues. The germline V and J ends were trimmed by 3 bases and 3 bases, with 11 bases remaining between them. The chain's CDR3 is CASSFGDRYTGELFF. CDR3 nucleotide sequence: TGTGCCAGCAGCTTTGGTGACAGATACACCGGGGAGCTGTTTTTT.

This rearrangement joins TRBV10-3 to TRBJ1-2, with unresolved D. Germline V CDR1 and CDR2: ENHRY, SYGVKD. Trimming removed 3 bases at V and 8 bases at J, with 10 bases between. The CDR3 consists of 12 residues. The CDR3 region has the DNA TGTGCCATCAGTGAAACCCGACGGGGCTACACCTTC. Residues: CAISETRRGYTF.

The rearrangement links TRBV7-2 to TRBJ2-3; D unclear. From germline, CDR1 is SGHTA and CDR2 FQGNSA. The CDR3 length is 15 residues. The ends were cut back, 1 base at V and 3 bases at J, with 11 bases in the middle. CDR3 DNA: TGTGCCAGCAGCTTAGGGGAAAGCAGAACAGATACGCAGTATTTT. Amino acids: CASSLGESRTDTQYF.

The chain has TRBV12-3 or TRBV12-4 and TRBJ2-5; weak D call: TRBD2 (6 bases). V was cut by 6 bases and J by 2 bases, with 10 bases left in between. There are 13 residues in the CDR3. Here the CDR3 reads CASRNSGQETQYF. CDR3 nucleotides: TGTGCCAGCAGGAATAGCGGACAAGAGACCCAGTACTTC.

The J gene is TRBJ2-5, the V gene TRBV7-6, with 7 bases lining up with TRBD1. Germline assignment: CDR1 SGHVS and CDR2 FNYEAQ. CDR3 length: 15 residues. Trimming at V came to 0 bases and at J to 11 bases, leaving 12 bases not matched to a gene. The CDR3 DNA sequence: TGTGCCAGCAGCTTAGCAGGGGGCTACTCCAATGAGCAGTACTTC. Translated, it gives CASSLAGGYSNEQYF.

V gene TRBV20-1 combines with J gene TRBJ2-5, with 12 bases matching TRBD2. The end of the DNA fits TRBJ2-7 better, so the J call may be wrong. The CDR3 is made up of 15 amino acids. The V gene's germline CDR1 is DFQATT and CDR2 SNEGSKA (reference sequence). For the CDR3, the DNA is TGCAGTGCTAGAGATCCGACTAGCGGGAGACACGAGCAGTACTTC. This encodes CSARDPTSGRHEQYF.

V gene TRBV6-2 or TRBV6-3 combines with J gene TRBJ1-5; 7 bases align to TRBD1. V gave up 7 bases and J gave up 13 bases; unmatched junction bases: 19. There are 15 residues in the CDR3. Germline-derived CDR1 and CDR2 are MNHEY and SVGEGT. CDR3 sequence reads: CASTIGGQVGGRQHF. CDR3 sequence (DNA): TGTGCCAGCACCATAGGGGGCCAGGTTGGCGGGAGACAGCATTTT.

The chain is built from TRBV9 and TRBJ2-1; TRBD2 agrees at 10 bases. The germline gives CDR1 SGDLS, CDR2 YYNGEE. The CDR3 has 18 residues. V lost 2 bases, J lost 5 bases, and 13 bases stayed unmatched. For the CDR3, the DNA is TGTGCCAGCAGCGTCGAGCCCGAACCGGGACTAGCGAACAATGAGCAGTTCTTC. Translating gives CASSVEPEPGLANNEQFF.

This clonotype occurred a few times. V usage is TRBV7-9 and J usage is TRBJ2-7; 9 bases line up with TRBD2. CDR1 is SEHNR, CDR2 FQNEAQ, per germline (reference sequence). This CDR3 has 19 amino acids. With 4 bases clipped from V and 1 base from J, the junction kept 17 bases outside the gene matches. The CDR3: CASSSFPGLAPKGSYEQYF. The DNA of the CDR3 is TGTGCCAGCAGCTCATTCCCGGGACTAGCACCGAAGGGGTCCTACGAGCAGTACTTC.

The V and J genes are TRBV3-1 and TRBJ2-7; D may be TRBD1 (5 bases). The CDR3 consists of 14 residues. Trimming took off 4 bases at V and 0 bases at J, with 10 bases between the two ends. The germline V gene encodes CDR1 LGHDT and CDR2 YNNKEL (reference sequence). CDR3 DNA sequence: TGTGCCAGCAGCCGGGGCAGGGACTCCTACGAGCAGTACTTC. It yields the protein CASSRGRDSYEQYF.

The rearrangement uses TRBV6-1 and TRBJ2-5, with 12 bases fitting TRBD2. The CDR3 runs to 16 residues. From germline, CDR1 is MNHNS and CDR2 SASEGT. The trim removed 4 bases at V and 11 bases at J, leaving 14 bases unmatched. The CDR3 sequence is CASSGTSGAGGNEQYF. CDR3 DNA sequence: TGTGCCAGCAGTGGGACTAGCGGGGCCGGAGGGAATGAGCAGTACTTC.

This chain uses TRBV5-6 with TRBJ2-1; 7 bases agree with TRBD1. This CDR3 has 13 residues. Germline assignment: CDR1 SGHDT and CDR2 YYEEEE. J was trimmed by 9 bases and V by 4 bases; bases with no gene match: 7. The CDR3, as DNA: TGTGCCAGCAGCAGACAGGGAGCTGGTGAGCAGTTCTTC. Translation gives CASSRQGAGEQFF.

The chain is built from TRBV5-1 and TRBJ2-5, with TRBD1 matching over 8 bases. In germline, CDR1 is SGHRS, CDR2 YFSETQ. The V and J ends lost 0 bases and 0 bases, in that order; junction bases with no gene match: 19. This CDR3 is built from 21 residues. CDR3 sequence (DNA): TGCGCCAGCAGCTTGGGAATTACGGTTTGGACAGGGCTCTGGTACCAAGAGACCCAGTACTTC. Its protein is CASSLGITVWTGLWYQETQYF.

CDR3 nucleotides: TGTGCCATCAGTGGAGGGGACTATGGCTACACCTTC. Translation gives CAISGGDYGYTF. V usage is TRBV10-3 and J usage is TRBJ1-2; weak D call: TRBD1 (5 bases). The CDR3 contains 12 residues. Germline CDR1 is ENHRY and CDR2 is SYGVKD. Between the trimmed V and J ends, which lost 4 bases and 3 bases, there was a span of 6 bases.

The gene calls are TRBV6-5 and TRBJ1-5; 8 positions agree with TRBD1. The CDR3 sequence is 18 residues long. The germline V gene encodes CDR1 MNHEY and CDR2 SVGAGI. J was trimmed by 0 bases and V by 2 bases; bases with no gene match: 9. The CDR3: CASSYPGQEIHSNQPQHF. DNA for the CDR3: TGTGCCAGCAGTTACCCGGGACAGGAAATCCATAGCAATCAGCCCCAGCATTTT.

The rearrangement links TRBV6-1 to TRBJ2-7; D is perhaps TRBD2 (6 bases). CDR1 MNHNS and CDR2 SASEGT come from the germline V gene. The V gene lost 4 bases and the J gene lost 11 bases, with 12 bases spanning the gap. The CDR3 length is 11 residues. Here the CDR3 reads CASSAQGEEYF. In DNA, the CDR3 is TGTGCCAGCAGTGCTCAAGGGGAGGAGTACTTC.

The CDR3 coding sequence is TGTGCCAGCAGTTTACGGGGGTATAGAGGCAATGAGCAGTTCTTC. The encoded protein is CASSLRGYRGNEQFF. The chain recombines TRBV27 with TRBJ2-1; possibly TRBD2 for D (6 bases). CDR1 is MNHEY and CDR2 is SMNVEV in the germline V gene (reference sequence). This CDR3 has 15 residues. Trimming removed 2 bases at V and 6 bases at J, with 14 bases between.

J is TRBJ2-1 and V is TRBV14; a weak D match, TRBD1 (6 bases). V gave up 0 bases and J gave up 13 bases, with 13 bases separating them. The CDR3 totals 13 residues. Germline loops: CDR1 SGHDN, CDR2 FVKESK. The CDR3 region is CASSQDIRGGQFF. For the CDR3, the DNA is TGTGCCAGCAGCCAAGATATCCGAGGGGGTCAGTTCTTC.

The J gene is TRBJ1-2, the V gene TRBV7-2; D gene ambiguous. CDR1 is SGHTA, CDR2 FQGNSA, per germline. The V and J ends lost 1 base and 8 bases respectively, with 11 bases between them. The CDR3 covers 13 residues. CDR3 coding DNA: TGTGCCAGCAGCTTAGGCACTCCCGGAGGCTACACCTTC. Its translation: CASSLGTPGGYTF.